What follows are 18 T cell receptor beta chains derived from one specimen sequenced in a study of OX40 agonist ivuxolimab in advanced cancers. Repertoires were generated with immunoSEQ multiplex PCR, while TCRdb's copy carries only in-frame clones and drops some. The sample contains approximately 50,000 clones, roughly 80% of which appear only once. Sequences were derived from CD4+ or CD8+ T cells sorted from blood, sampled in a trial of the OX40 agonist ivuxolimab. The origin of the receptors is an adult with an advanced solid tumor such as melanoma, head and neck, liver or kidney cancer.

This rearrangement joins TRBV6-1 to TRBJ2-2, with a tentative D call TRBD1 (5 bases). V lost 4 bases, J lost 4 bases, and 13 bases lay in between. This CDR3 has 15 amino acids. The germline V gene has CDR1 MNHNS and CDR2 SASEGT. This chain's CDR3 is CASSAPGRGTGELFF. CDR3 nucleotide sequence: TGTGCCAGCAGTGCGCCAGGGCGTGGCACCGGGGAGCTGTTTTTT.

This clone was counted a single time. The rearrangement links TRBV6-5 to TRBJ1-6, with D unclear. The V gene lost 0 bases and the J gene lost 7 bases, with 13 bases spanning the gap. The V gene's germline CDR1 is MNHEY and CDR2 SVGAGI. CDR3 length equals 16 residues. CDR3 amino acids: CASSYSRGEANSPLHF. In DNA form, the CDR3 reads TGTGCCAGCAGTTACTCGAGAGGAGAGGCCAATTCACCCCTCCACTTT.

Remarks on this clone: One end of the junction varies from germline; a read error may be responsible. The CDR3 nucleotides read TGTGCCAGCAGCTTGGCGCCAGACCGTACGAGACCCCTCCACTTC. Translating gives CASSLAPDRTRPLHF. The genes are TRBV5-5 and TRBJ2-5; D uncertain. The CDR3 is made up of 15 amino acids. Per the germline V gene, CDR1 is SGHKS and CDR2 is YYEKEE (reference sequence).

The chain employs TRBV11-2 and TRBJ2-3, with D possibly TRBD2 on 6 matching bases. V lost 7 bases and J 1 base, leaving 12 bases between the germline ends. The CDR3 totals 14 residues. Germline CDR1 and CDR2: SGHAT and FQNNGV. In nucleotides, the CDR3 is TGTGCCAGCAAACCGCCGGGGGGCACAGATACGCAGTATTTT. Protein product: CASKPPGGTDTQYF.

V and J are TRBV4-3 and TRBJ2-5; D gene uncertain. The CDR3 is 15 residues long. The germline V and J ends were trimmed by 0 bases and 4 bases, with 12 bases remaining between them. Per the germline V gene, CDR1 is LGHNA and CDR2 is YSLEER. For the CDR3, the DNA is TGCGCCAGCAGCCAAGATATTGGGATCGGAGAGACCCAGTACTTC. Translation gives CASSQDIGIGETQYF.

The rearrangement joins TRBV5-8 to TRBJ2-1; tentatively, D is TRBD2 (5 bases). The CDR3 totals 14 residues. Trimming stripped 4 bases from V and 7 bases from J, with 15 bases between. The V gene's germline CDR1 is SGHTS and CDR2 YDEGEE. The DNA for the CDR3 is TGTGCCAGCAGCCCTTTAGAGGGTGGGAATGAGCAGTTCTTC. Translated: CASSPLEGGNEQFF. Filled out from reference TRBV5-8 and TRBJ2-1, the complete variable domain reads EAGVTQSPTHLIKTRGQQATLRCSPISGHTSVYWYQQALGLGLQFLLWYDEGEERNRGNFPPRFSGRQFPNYSSELNVNALELEDSALYLCASSPLEGGNEQFFGPGTRLTVL.

This rearrangement joins TRBV6-1 to TRBJ2-2; TRBD1 or TRBD2 may be the D gene (5 bases each). This CDR3 spans 15 amino acids. V was clipped by 8 bases and J by 5 bases, with 18 bases between them. The germline gives CDR1 MNHNS, CDR2 SASEGT. The CDR3 here is CASSLLSGRTGELFF. Here the CDR3 DNA reads TGTGCCAGCTCTCTTCTCTCGGGGCGGACCGGGGAGCTGTTTTTT.

This chain connects TRBV11-1 to TRBJ2-5; D ambiguous. Germline V CDR1 and CDR2: SGHAT, FQDESV (reference sequence). Trimming cost V 1 base and J 5 bases, with 11 bases left between them. This CDR3 contains 14 residues. The CDR3 spells CASSLGIGRETQYF. The CDR3 DNA follows: TGTGCCAGCAGCTTAGGGATAGGGCGGGAGACCCAGTACTTC.

The rearrangement joins TRBV7-3 to TRBJ2-3; 7 bases fit TRBD1. This CDR3 region has 13 residues. With V trimmed by 5 bases and J by 4 bases, 3 bases remained unmatched. The germline gives CDR1 SGHTA, CDR2 FQGTGA. Here the CDR3 reads CASSRGLADTQYF. The CDR3 DNA reads as TGTGCCAGCAGCAGGGGGCTAGCAGATACGCAGTATTTT.

V is TRBV6-6 and J is TRBJ1-6, with a weak D call TRBD1 (6 bases). Trimming took off 2 bases at V and 5 bases at J, with 13 bases between the two ends. The CDR3 length is 16 residues. Germline V CDR1 and CDR2: MNHNY, SVGAGI (reference sequence). The CDR3 DNA reads as TGTGCCAGCAGTTACACGGGGGGCGGACATAATTCACCCCTCCACTTT. Amino acids: CASSYTGGGHNSPLHF.

The rearrangement joins TRBV6-1 to TRBJ2-4, with TRBD2 matching 8 bases. Germline lookup yields CDR1 MNHNS and CDR2 SASEGT. The ends lost 7 bases at V and 1 base at J; junction bases unmatched: 6. The length of the CDR3 is 15 residues. This CDR3 reads CASMTTGGAKNIQYF. DNA for the CDR3: TGTGCCAGCATGACGACGGGGGGGGCCAAAAACATTCAGTACTTC.

The chain couples TRBV7-3 to TRBJ2-1; no definite D call. CDR3 length: 13 amino acids. Trimming removed 1 base at V and 8 bases at J, with 9 bases between. From germline, CDR1 is SGHTA and CDR2 FQGTGA. The CDR3: CASSLSGSDEQFF. Written as DNA, the CDR3 is TGTGCCAGCAGCTTAAGCGGTTCCGATGAGCAGTTCTTC.

The genes are TRBV5-4 and TRBJ2-5; D possibly matches TRBD1 or TRBD2 (5 bases each). The CDR3 runs 13 residues. Trimming left V 0 bases short and J 2 bases short, with 5 bases between. Looked up from germline, CDR1 is SGHNT and CDR2 is YYREEE (reference sequence). In nucleotides, the CDR3 is TGTGCCAGCAGCTTGGGGGGGCAAGAGACCCAGTACTTC. It is translated as CASSLGGQETQYF.

This chain joins TRBV28 and TRBJ2-2; possibly TRBD1 for D (5 bases). Germline CDR1 reads MDHEN; CDR2 reads SYDVKM. This CDR3 has 15 residues. V lost 10 bases to trimming and J lost 1 base, with 16 bases between them. CDR3: CAIGTGAWNTGELFF. The CDR3 region has the DNA TGTGCCATCGGAACAGGAGCCTGGAACACCGGGGAGCTGTTTTTT. The entire variable domain, with the rest obtained from reference TRBV28 and TRBJ2-2, is as follows: DVKVTQSSRYLVKRTGEKVFLECVQDMDHENMFWYRQDPGLGLRLIYFSYDVKMKEKGDIPEGYSVSREKKERFSLILESASTNQTSMYLCAIGTGAWNTGELFFGEGSRLTVL.

J is TRBJ2-1 and V is TRBV6-5; tentatively, D is TRBD1 or TRBD2 (5 bases each). CDR3 length equals 15 residues. V gave up 5 bases and J gave up 0 bases, with 11 bases separating them. The germline V gene encodes CDR1 MNHEY and CDR2 SVGAGI. The CDR3 reads CASSPSGSSYNEQFF. The CDR3 region has the DNA TGTGCCAGCAGTCCCTCAGGGAGCTCCTACAATGAGCAGTTCTTC.

The gene calls are TRBV5-6 and TRBJ2-5; TRBD2 might be the D (5 bases). The CDR3 length is 13 residues. Germline V gene sequence: CDR1 SGHDT, CDR2 YYEEEE. Trimming removed 2 bases at V and 3 bases at J, with 8 bases between. This chain's CDR3 is CASSLWGEETQYF. The CDR3 nucleotides read TGTGCCAGCAGCTTATGGGGAGAAGAGACCCAGTACTTC. Variable domain in full (rest from reference TRBV5-6 and TRBJ2-5): DAGVTQSPTHLIKTRGQQVTLRCSPKSGHDTVSWYQQALGQGPQFIFQYYEEEERQRGNFPDRFSGHQFPNYSSELNVNALLLGDSALYLCASSLWGEETQYFGPGTRLLVL.

The rearrangement joins TRBV4-2 to TRBJ2-5; 16 bases line up with TRBD2. The CDR3 extends over 19 amino acids. The V gene's germline CDR1 is LGHNA and CDR2 YNFKEQ. The V gene end was trimmed by 4 bases and the J gene end by 1 base; junction bases not matched to a gene: 9. Written as DNA, the CDR3 is TGTGCCAGCAGCCGGACTGCGGGGACTAGCGGGGGGGCCCAAGAGACCCAGTACTTC. This encodes CASSRTAGTSGGAQETQYF.

The chain employs TRBV5-1 and TRBJ2-3; perhaps TRBD1 as D (6 bases). Germline loops: CDR1 SGHRS, CDR2 YFSETQ. There are 15 residues in the CDR3. Deletions cut 2 bases from V and 2 bases from J, with 12 bases between. CDR3 sequence: CASSLPGGHTDTQYF. The CDR3 region has the DNA TGCGCCAGCAGCTTACCTGGGGGACACACAGATACGCAGTATTTT. Full variable domain (outside the CDR3, taken from reference TRBV5-1 and TRBJ2-3): KAGVTQTPRYLIKTRGQQVTLSCSPISGHRSVSWYQQTPGQGLQFLFEYFSETQRNKGNFPGRFSGRQFSNSRSEMNVSTLELGDSALYLCASSLPGGHTDTQYFGPGTRLTVL.